This entry concerns a single T cell receptor beta chain. The antigen remains undetermined. Germline values: CDR1 SGHDN, CDR2 FVKESK. CDR3 length: 14 amino acids. V lost 2 bases and J lost 4, with 11 bases in between. DNA input for the unsorted PBMC replicate PCRs was 300 ng, 31,000 or so T cell genomes. Assay used: immunoSEQ multiplex PCR; TCRdb lists only in-frame clones, some missing. Of approximately 500,000 clones in the sample, roughly 80% were seen once. The sample belongs to a study of shared clonotypes between healthy human individuals. Study observations and caveats: It was the few donors that limited the genetic and exposure-history diversity represented. Sampling covered nothing but blood. Tissue TCR repertoires likely differ from those found in blood.

The sequence was collected from a middle-aged woman in good health. Some clones in this sample may be carry-over from other donors' samples. Sample: PBMCs. This chain uses TRBV14 with TRBJ2-5; D not resolved. DNA of the CDR3: TGTGCCAGCAGCCAAAGTACCCTGGTAGAGACCCAGTACTTC. This codes for CASSQSTLVETQYF.